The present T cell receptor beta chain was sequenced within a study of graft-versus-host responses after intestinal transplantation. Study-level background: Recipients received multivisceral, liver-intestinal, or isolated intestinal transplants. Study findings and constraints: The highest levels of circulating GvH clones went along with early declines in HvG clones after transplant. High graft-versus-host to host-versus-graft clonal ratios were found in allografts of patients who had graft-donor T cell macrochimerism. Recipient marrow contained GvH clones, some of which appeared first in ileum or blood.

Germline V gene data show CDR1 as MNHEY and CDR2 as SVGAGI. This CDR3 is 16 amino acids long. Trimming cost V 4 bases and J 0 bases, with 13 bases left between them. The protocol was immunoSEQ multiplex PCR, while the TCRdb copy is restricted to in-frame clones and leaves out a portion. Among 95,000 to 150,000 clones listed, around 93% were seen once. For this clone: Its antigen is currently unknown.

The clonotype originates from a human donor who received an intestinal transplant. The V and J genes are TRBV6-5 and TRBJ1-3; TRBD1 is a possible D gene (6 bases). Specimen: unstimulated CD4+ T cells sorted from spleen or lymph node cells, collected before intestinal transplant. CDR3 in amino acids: CASSFDRISSGNTIYF. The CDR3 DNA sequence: TGTGCCAGCAGTTTTGACAGGATCAGCTCTGGAAACACCATATATTTT.